The source of this TCR beta chain is a study of technical replicates of blood from several donors. Germline CDR1 reads MGHRA; CDR2 reads YSYEKL. With V trimmed by 1 base and J by 3 bases, 9 bases remained unmatched. CDR3 size: 16 residues. Assay: immunoSEQ multiplex PCR; the TCRdb copy retains only in-frame clones and omits some. The sample lists 87,000 or so clones, approximately 95% seen once, with under 0.35% in the top ten. What was sequenced was T cells isolated from PBMCs. V gene TRBV4-1 combines with J gene TRBJ2-7; 7 positions match TRBD2. This clonotype was obtained from a human donor in good health. CDR3 sequence: CASSQGLREVHYEQYF. In DNA form, the CDR3 reads TGCGCCAGCAGCCAAGGTCTACGGGAGGTTCACTACGAGCAGTACTTC.